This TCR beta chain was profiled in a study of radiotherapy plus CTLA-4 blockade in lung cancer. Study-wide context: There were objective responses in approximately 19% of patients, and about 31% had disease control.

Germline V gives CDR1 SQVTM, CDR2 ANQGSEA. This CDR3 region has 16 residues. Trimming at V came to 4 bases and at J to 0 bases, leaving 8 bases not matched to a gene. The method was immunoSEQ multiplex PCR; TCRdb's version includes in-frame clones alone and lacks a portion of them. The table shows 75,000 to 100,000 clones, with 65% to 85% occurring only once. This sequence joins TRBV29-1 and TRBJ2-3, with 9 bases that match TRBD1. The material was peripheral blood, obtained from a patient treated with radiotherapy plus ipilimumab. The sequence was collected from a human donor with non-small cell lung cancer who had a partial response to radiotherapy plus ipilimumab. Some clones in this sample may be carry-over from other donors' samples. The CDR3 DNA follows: TGCAGCGTTGTTCTGCGGGACAGGGCGAGCACAGATACGCAGTATTTT. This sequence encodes CSVVLRDRASTDTQYF.